This T cell receptor beta chain was retrieved from a study of shared clonotypes between healthy human individuals. Germline-derived CDR1 and CDR2 are MDHEN and SYDVKM. The CDR3 is 15 residues long. J lost 5 bases, V lost 7 bases, and 11 bases had no gene match. Every subset's genomic DNA went evenly onto several immunoSEQ plates. Sequenced by immunoSEQ multiplex PCR; TCRdb stores in-frame clones only, minus some. The sample shows 2,100,000 or so clones, more than 90% of them seen only once. The J gene is TRBJ1-2, the V gene TRBV28; the match to TRBD1 covers 9 bases. Material: naive CD4+ T cells sorted from blood. Sample subset: CD45RA+ positively selected. This sequence was found in a man aged 18 to 29 in good health. The CDR3 DNA is TGTGCCAGCACCACTATCGGGACAGGGACTTATGGCTACACCTTC. Residues: CASTTIGTGTYGYTF.